Following are 30 T cell receptor beta chains from one sample sequenced in a study of blood T cell repertoires in COVID-19. Sequencing used immunoSEQ multiplex PCR; TCRdb keeps in-frame clones, though not all of them. The sample holds approximately 200,000 clones; about 91% are singletons and the top ten take 10%. The sample consisted of PBMCs or T cells enriched from blood (not recorded which). Receptor source: a man in his late teens or twenties with acute COVID-19.

This chain links TRBV6-5 with TRBJ1-6; 10 bases are a match to TRBD1. The CDR3 covers 14 residues. Germline assignment: CDR1 MNHEY and CDR2 SVGAGI. Losses at the gene ends were 5 bases for V and 9 bases for J; bases not matched to a gene: 4. The CDR3 reads CASSRTGGGSPLHF. The CDR3 bases are TGTGCCAGCAGTAGGACAGGGGGAGGTTCACCCCTCCACTTT.

The rearrangement uses TRBV28 and TRBJ1-1; 7 bases map to TRBD1. Germline assignment: CDR1 MDHEN and CDR2 SYDVKM. V was clipped by 3 bases and J by 6 bases; unmatched bases: 7. CDR3 length equals 14 residues. CDR3 coding DNA: TGTGCCAGCAGTTTCACAGGGGTGGGGGCTGAAGCTTTCTTT. It translates to CASSFTGVGAEAFF.

The V gene is TRBV18, the J gene TRBJ2-1; 10 bases line up with TRBD2. This CDR3 comprises 15 residues. Trimming took 3 bases from V and 7 from J; bases not matched to a gene: 6. From germline, CDR1 is KGHSH and CDR2 LQKENI. CDR3 sequence reads: CASSPSAGGPNEQFF. The CDR3 bases are TGTGCCAGCTCACCGTCAGCGGGAGGGCCGAATGAGCAGTTCTTC.

V gene TRBV7-2 combines with J gene TRBJ1-2, with TRBD1 as a possible D gene (5 bases). The CDR3 has 15 amino acids. Germline V gene data show CDR1 as SGHTA and CDR2 as FQGNSA. Trimming pared 5 bases from V and 4 bases from J, leaving 17 bases between. DNA for the CDR3: TGTGCCAGCAGCCTCGTCAGGGATCAGGGCTATGGCTACACCTTC. It is translated as CASSLVRDQGYGYTF.

J is TRBJ2-2 and V is TRBV2, with TRBD1 matching over 7 bases. Losses at the gene ends were 6 bases for V and 2 bases for J; bases not matched to a gene: 3. There are 14 residues in the CDR3. Germline V lookup: CDR1 SNHLY, CDR2 FYNNEI. Here the CDR3 DNA reads TGTGCCAGCAGAGACAGGGCAAACACCGGGGAGCTGTTTTTT. Protein: CASRDRANTGELFF.

The chain couples TRBV28 to TRBJ2-3, with 8 positions matching TRBD2. Per the germline V gene, CDR1 is MDHEN and CDR2 is SYDVKM. CDR3 length: 15 residues. V gave up 4 bases and J gave up 5 bases; unmatched junction bases: 8. This chain's CDR3 is CASSSPGGSGDTQYF. The CDR3 DNA reads TGTGCCAGCAGTTCGCCGGGAGGGAGTGGAGATACGCAGTATTTT. Based on the CDR3 plus reference TRBV28 and TRBJ2-3, the full variable domain is DVKVTQSSRYLVKRTGEKVFLECVQDMDHENMFWYRQDPGLGLRLIYFSYDVKMKEKGDIPEGYSVSREKKERFSLILESASTNQTSMYLCASSSPGGSGDTQYFGPGTRLTVL.

The CDR3 is CASRTDRAVGNTQYF. The CDR3 DNA is TGTGCCAGCAGAACTGACAGGGCAGTAGGGAATACGCAGTATTTT. The J gene is TRBJ2-3, the V gene TRBV2; 7 bases fit TRBD1. CDR3 length: 15 amino acids. The V gene's germline CDR1 is SNHLY and CDR2 FYNNEI. Unmatched junction bases numbered 13, after V lost 6 bases and J lost 7 bases. Drawing the rest from reference TRBV2 and TRBJ2-3, the complete variable domain is EPEVTQTPSHQVTQMGQEVILRCVPISNHLYFYWYRQILGQKVEFLVSFYNNEISEKSEIFDDQFSVERPDGSNFTLKIRSTKLEDSAMYFCASRTDRAVGNTQYFGPGTRLTVL.

The count of this clone is one. The chain has TRBV12-3 or TRBV12-4 and TRBJ1-6; D is ambiguous. The CDR3 has 13 residues. V lost 4 bases and J 7 bases, leaving 8 bases between the germline ends. This CDR3 reads CASSSTENSPLHF. The CDR3, as DNA: TGTGCCAGCAGTTCTACAGAGAATTCACCCCTCCACTTT.

The gene calls are TRBV28 and TRBJ1-4, with TRBD1 matching 10 bases. The CDR3 spans 15 residues. Germline CDR1 MDHEN, CDR2 SYDVKM. V was clipped by 2 bases and J by 7 bases; unmatched bases: 4. The CDR3 DNA reads as TGTGCCAGCAGTTTACGGGGACAGGGGCTTGAAAAACTGTTTTTT. As protein: CASSLRGQGLEKLFF.

As to this clone: A read error may produce the germline difference seen at one junction end. The rearrangement joins TRBV10-3 to TRBJ2-7; 7 bases match TRBD1. The CDR3 totals 14 residues. Germline CDR1 reads ENHRY; CDR2 reads SYGVKD. This CDR3 is CAISDKGAIGLLLF. CDR3 coding DNA: TGTGCCATCAGTGATAAGGGGGCAATCGGACTTTTACTCTTC.

The J gene is TRBJ1-1, the V gene TRBV11-2, with TRBD1 identical over 7 bases. This CDR3 has 15 amino acids. Germline V CDR1 and CDR2: SGHAT, FQNNGV. Trimming at V came to 1 base and at J to 1 base, leaving 3 bases not matched to a gene. In DNA form, the CDR3 reads TGTGCCAGCAGCTTAGGGACAGGATGGAACACTGAAGCTTTCTTT. It translates to CASSLGTGWNTEAFF.

This clone has more than one count but fewer than ten. The genes are TRBV9 and TRBJ2-7; 11 nucleotides align to TRBD1. Germline CDR1 is SGDLS and CDR2 is YYNGEE. V lost 4 bases and J lost 7; bases outside the gene matches: 13. The CDR3 totals 16 residues. CDR3 loop: CASSLFRTGGWREQYF. The CDR3 nucleotides are TGTGCCAGCAGCCTTTTTCGGACAGGGGGCTGGAGGGAGCAGTACTTC.

The V gene is TRBV19, the J gene TRBJ2-1; possible D gene TRBD1, 5 bases. Germline V CDR1 and CDR2: LNHDA, SQIVND (reference sequence). The CDR3 consists of 16 residues. V lost 0 bases to trimming and J lost 7 bases, with 16 bases between them. CDR3 nucleotide sequence: TGTGCCAGTAGTATAGATCGAGATAGGGGTGGGAATGAGCAGTTCTTC. Protein: CASSIDRDRGGNEQFF.

The V and J genes are TRBV7-8 and TRBJ2-7; 9 bases map to TRBD1. Germline lookup yields CDR1 SGHVS and CDR2 FQNEAQ. V was clipped by 8 bases and J by 6 bases; unmatched bases: 11. CDR3 length: 14 amino acids. The CDR3, as DNA: TGTGCCAGCGCTAAGGGGACAGGGAGGAGCGAGCAGTACTTC. Amino acid sequence: CASAKGTGRSEQYF. Full variable domain (missing parts from reference TRBV7-8 and TRBJ2-7): GAGVSQSPRYKVAKRGQDVALRCDPISGHVSLFWYQQALGQGPEFLTYFQNEAQLDKSGLPSDRFFAERPEGSVSTLKIQRTQQEDSAVYLCASAKGTGRSEQYFGPGTRLTVT.

This chain connects TRBV4-1 to TRBJ2-2, with D perhaps matching TRBD1 (6 bases). V was clipped by 2 bases and J by 0 bases, with 10 bases between them. The CDR3 has 16 residues. Germline CDR1 reads MGHRA; CDR2 reads YSYEKL. The CDR3 loop reads CASSQQGLANTGELFF. The CDR3 region has the DNA TGCGCCAGCAGCCAACAGGGGTTGGCGAACACCGGGGAGCTGTTTTTT.

The chain uses TRBV5-1 and TRBJ2-7, with TRBD2 matching 8 bases. Losses at the gene ends were 0 bases for V and 5 bases for J; bases not matched to a gene: 7. CDR1 SGHRS and CDR2 YFSETQ come from the germline V gene. The CDR3 is 15 amino acids. The CDR3 DNA sequence: TGCGCCAGCAGCTTGGGTCCAGGGACTAGGGACGAGCAGTACTTC. It translates to CASSLGPGTRDEQYF.

The V call is TRBV7-8, the J call TRBJ1-4, with D possibly being TRBD1 (6 bases). The germline V gene encodes CDR1 SGHVS and CDR2 FQNEAQ. Trimming took off 3 bases at V and 0 bases at J, with 14 bases between the two ends. The CDR3 is made up of 17 amino acids. The CDR3 protein is CASSLGRTAATNEKLFF. CDR3 DNA sequence: TGTGCCAGCAGCTTGGGTAGGACAGCTGCAACTAATGAAAAACTGTTTTTT. The entire variable domain, with the rest obtained from reference TRBV7-8 and TRBJ1-4, is as follows: GAGVSQSPRYKVAKRGQDVALRCDPISGHVSLFWYQQALGQGPEFLTYFQNEAQLDKSGLPSDRFFAERPEGSVSTLKIQRTQQEDSAVYLCASSLGRTAATNEKLFFGSGTQLSVL.

J is TRBJ2-7 and V is TRBV11-3; perhaps TRBD2 as D (6 bases). This CDR3 has 15 amino acids. Trimming took 1 base from V and 2 from J, leaving 12 bases between them. Per the germline V gene, CDR1 is SGHNT and CDR2 is YENEEA. CDR3 residues: CASSLGLVVPYEQYF. In DNA form, the CDR3 reads TGTGCCAGCAGCTTAGGACTAGTTGTTCCCTACGAGCAGTACTTC.

The chain recombines TRBV5-1 with TRBJ2-1; TRBD2 agrees at 7 bases. The junction had 1 base not matched to a gene; V was cut back by 0 bases and J by 1 base. The length of the CDR3 is 15 residues. Germline loops: CDR1 SGHRS, CDR2 YFSETQ. The CDR3 nucleotides read TGCGCCAGCAGCTTGGAGCGGGGATCCTACAATGAGCAGTTCTTC. Translated, it gives CASSLERGSYNEQFF.

The chain combines TRBV28 with TRBJ2-2; D unresolved. Germline V lookup: CDR1 MDHEN, CDR2 SYDVKM. The V and J ends lost 7 bases and 2 bases respectively, with 8 bases between them. CDR3 length: 13 residues. The CDR3 bases are TGTGCCAGCACTACCTTTAACACCGGGGAGCTGTTTTTT. Translated, it gives CASTTFNTGELFF.

V gene TRBV30 combines with J gene TRBJ1-1; maybe TRBD1 (5 bases). In germline, CDR1 is GTSNPN, CDR2 SVGIG (reference sequence). The CDR3 has 12 residues. V lost 2 bases and J 3 bases, leaving 7 bases between the germline ends. CDR3 amino acids: CAWSIGDTEAFF. In DNA, the CDR3 is TGTGCCTGGAGTATAGGGGACACTGAAGCTTTCTTT.

This sequence joins TRBV2 and TRBJ2-3; 7 bases are shared with TRBD1. CDR3 length equals 16 residues. Per germline, CDR1 SNHLY and CDR2 FYNNEI. The J segment lost 3 bases and the V segment lost 6 bases, leaving 12 bases of the junction unmatched. The CDR3 bases are TGTGCCAGCAGCGAAAGACGGGACAGACCGACAGATACGCAGTATTTT. It translates to CASSERRDRPTDTQYF.

The chain has TRBV4-1 and TRBJ1-1, with TRBD1 as a possible D gene (6 bases). CDR1 MGHRA and CDR2 YSYEKL come from the germline V gene. Deletions cut 9 bases from V and 1 base from J, with 15 bases between. The CDR3 extends over 14 amino acids. This CDR3 reads CASTTGHQNTEAFF. CDR3 sequence (DNA): TGCGCCAGTACGACGGGACACCAGAACACTGAAGCTTTCTTT.

The table lists this clone with a count of one. This chain joins TRBV4-1 and TRBJ2-7; TRBD1 is a possible D gene (6 bases). The CDR3 has 13 amino acids. Germline loops: CDR1 MGHRA, CDR2 YSYEKL. The ends were cut back, 4 bases at V and 6 bases at J, with 13 bases in the middle. The CDR3 nucleotides are TGCGCCAGCAGCCCCCGCCAAGGGGGCGAGCAGTACTTC. Protein: CASSPRQGGEQYF.

This chain uses TRBV3-1 (or the pseudogene TRBV3-2) with TRBJ2-2; D might be TRBD2 (5 bases). The CDR3 has 11 residues. CDR1 is LGHDT, CDR2 YNNKEL, per germline (reference sequence). The V end lost 10 bases, the J end lost 9 bases, and 12 bases lay between the germline ends. As DNA, the CDR3 is TGTGCCATTCGGGGAGACAGGGAGCTGTTTTTT. This sequence encodes CAIRGDRELFF.

Only one count was recorded for this clone. The chain uses TRBV24-1 and TRBJ2-1; 8 positions match TRBD2. The CDR3 covers 14 residues. V dropped 6 bases and J dropped 5; count of bases not matched to a gene: 5. Per the germline V gene, CDR1 is KGHDR and CDR2 is SFDVKD. The CDR3 is CATSPAGANNEQFF. The CDR3 DNA reads as TGTGCCACCAGTCCAGCGGGGGCTAACAATGAGCAGTTCTTC.

The CDR3 region is CASPSFRGLGGMRAYNEQFF. The DNA for the CDR3 is TGTGCCAGCCCCTCCTTTCGGGGACTAGGAGGGATGAGGGCTTACAATGAGCAGTTCTTC. The rearrangement links TRBV5-8 to TRBJ2-1, with 8 bases aligning to TRBD2. The germline V gene encodes CDR1 SGHTS and CDR2 YDEGEE. Trimming cost V 7 bases and J 4 bases; bases outside gene matches: 25. The CDR3 sequence is 20 residues long.

This sequence joins TRBV9 and TRBJ2-7, with 9 bases fitting TRBD1. Trimming removed 4 bases from V and 5 bases from J; junction bases left unmatched: 4. Germline CDR1 and CDR2: SGDLS and YYNGEE. There are 13 residues in the CDR3. This CDR3 is CASSPTGGNEQYF. Here the CDR3 DNA reads TGTGCCAGCAGCCCCACAGGGGGCAACGAGCAGTACTTC.

The chain uses TRBV18 and TRBJ2-2; TRBD2 aligns across 11 bases. The CDR3 has 16 amino acids. The ends lost 3 bases at V and 1 base at J; junction bases unmatched: 1. Looked up from germline, CDR1 is KGHSH and CDR2 is LQKENI. This chain's CDR3 is CASSPGTSGNTGELFF. In nucleotides, the CDR3 is TGTGCCAGCTCACCTGGGACTAGCGGGAACACCGGGGAGCTGTTTTTT.

The chain links TRBV28 to TRBJ1-6; D possibly corresponds to TRBD1 (6 bases). The germline V gene encodes CDR1 MDHEN and CDR2 SYDVKM. The CDR3 runs to 15 residues. Between the trimmed V and J ends, which lost 3 bases and 6 bases, there was a span of 12 bases. The DNA for the CDR3 is TGTGCCAGCAGTTTGCGGACAGATACTAATTCACCCCTCCACTTT. Encoded protein: CASSLRTDTNSPLHF.